Each of the 21 T cell receptor beta chains below was sequenced from the same sample in a study of vaccination and CD4 T cells after COVID-19. These receptors' antigens are unknown. Oncomine TCR Beta short-read sequencing was applied to DNA from cultured CD4+ T cells. TCRdb re-called the PCR reads through MiXCR, storing one row per CDR3 protein. This sample has 15,000 to 17,000 distinct CDR3 sequences, with 60% to 75% found just once. The treatment: roughly ten-day PBMC culture with coronavirus spike peptide pools or control peptides (ViraFEST assay). Sequences were obtained from CD4+ T cells from blood, cultured in vitro. Receptors were obtained from a human donor who had recovered from COVID-19.

V gene TRBV30 combines with J gene TRBJ1-1, with a weak D call TRBD1 (5 bases). V was cut by 1 base and J by 0 bases, with 9 bases left in between. Germline V gene lookup returns CDR1 GTSNPN and CDR2 SVGIG (reference sequence). The CDR3 has 14 amino acids. CDR3 protein: CAWSAGGLNTEAFF. The CDR3 nucleotides read TGTGCCTGGAGTGCCGGGGGGTTGAACACTGAAGCTTTCTTT.

J is TRBJ1-3 and V is TRBV6-1, with D maybe TRBD1 (5 bases). CDR3 length: 15 amino acids. The germline V gene has CDR1 MNHNS and CDR2 SASEGT. V shed 8 bases and J shed 4 bases, with 18 bases lying between them. The DNA of the CDR3 is TGTGCCAGCGGGACCCAGGGAGATGCCGGAAACACCATATATTTT. Amino acids: CASGTQGDAGNTIYF.

This clonotype was detected only once. The chain combines TRBV6-1 with TRBJ2-5, with no clear D. The germline CDR1 and CDR2 sequences are MNHNS and SASEGT. V was pared by 5 bases and J by 7 bases, with 8 bases between. The CDR3 consists of 11 residues. CDR3 bases: TGTGCCAGCAGTCGTCCAGCGACCCAGTACTTC. Its protein product is CASSRPATQYF.

This clonotype appeared a few times. The chain couples TRBV7-2 to TRBJ1-1, with D unclear. The CDR3 has 13 amino acids. V was shortened by 1 base and J by 7 bases, with 10 bases between the two germline ends. CDR1 is SGHTA, CDR2 FQGNSA, per germline. The CDR3 here is CASSLGPKIEAFF. The DNA for the CDR3 is TGTGCCAGCAGCTTAGGGCCGAAGATTGAAGCTTTCTTT.

The chain carries TRBV20-1 and TRBJ2-7, with TRBD2 identical over 11 bases. CDR1 is DFQATT, CDR2 SNEGSKA, per germline (reference sequence). Unmatched junction bases numbered 4, after V lost 5 bases and J lost 4 bases. This CDR3 has 13 amino acids. The CDR3, as DNA: TGCAGTGCTCCGACTAGCGGGACATACGAGCAGTACTTC. Protein: CSAPTSGTYEQYF.

This clonotype has more than one count but fewer than ten. This chain links TRBV7-9 with TRBJ1-5; no clear D. This CDR3 has 13 residues. Trimming pared 3 bases from V and 7 bases from J, leaving 10 bases between. Germline V gene data show CDR1 as SEHNR and CDR2 as FQNEAQ (reference sequence). The CDR3: CASSLEVTQPQHF. The DNA for the CDR3 is TGTGCCAGCAGCTTGGAGGTTACACAGCCCCAGCATTTT.

V is TRBV11-2 and J is TRBJ2-2; the D gene is possibly TRBD2 (7 bases). CDR3 length: 15 residues. The germline V gene has CDR1 SGHAT and CDR2 FQNNGV. Trimming removed 5 bases from V and 8 bases from J, with 18 bases in between. CDR3 in DNA: TGTGCCAGCAGCCCCGGACAGTCGGGAGGAGGGGAGCTGTTTTTT. Translating it yields CASSPGQSGGGELFF.

This clonotype came up a few times. V is TRBV6-1 and J is TRBJ1-2; D is ambiguous. Germline loops: CDR1 MNHNS, CDR2 SASEGT. Trimming removed 10 bases at V and 2 bases at J, with 11 bases between. This CDR3 is 12 amino acids long. The CDR3 DNA is TGTGCCACCAACCGGGCAAACTATGGCTACACCTTC. This gives the protein CATNRANYGYTF.

The chain recombines TRBV6-2 or TRBV6-3 with TRBJ2-7; unclear D gene. Trimming removed 7 bases at V and 5 bases at J, with 9 bases between. The CDR3 consists of 11 residues. Germline values: CDR1 MNHEY, CDR2 SVGEGT. The DNA for the CDR3 is TGTGCCAGCACCGATAAGGACGAGCAGTACTTC. Translation: CASTDKDEQYF.

To note about this clonotype: This could be a read error, since a much larger clone is one nucleotide away. The chain couples TRBV7-9 to TRBJ1-1; the D gene is possibly TRBD1 (5 bases). Germline V lookup: CDR1 SEHNR, CDR2 FQNEAQ (reference sequence). CDR3 length equals 14 residues. The V gene lost 6 bases and the J gene lost 7 bases, with 18 bases spanning the gap. Here the CDR3 DNA reads TGTGCCAGCAGTCTAGGGACGGACGGCATTGAAGCTTTCTTT. Its translation is CASSLGTDGIEAFF.

This chain uses TRBV5-6 with TRBJ1-2; D is perhaps TRBD1 (6 bases). V was shortened by 4 bases and J by 4 bases, with 14 bases between the two germline ends. This CDR3 comprises 14 residues. The germline V gene encodes CDR1 SGHDT and CDR2 YYEEEE. In DNA form, the CDR3 reads TGTGCCAGCAGCAATCCGGGACACTTCTATGGCTACACCTTC. Amino acids: CASSNPGHFYGYTF.

The rearrangement links TRBV6-1 to TRBJ1-1, with TRBD1 matching 7 bases. After removal of 8 bases from V and 5 bases from J, the junction contained 2 bases not matched to a gene. Per the germline V gene, CDR1 is MNHNS and CDR2 is SASEGT. CDR3 length: 11 amino acids. The CDR3 region has the DNA TGTGCCAGCTCAGGGGGAACTGAAGCTTTCTTT. Translation gives CASSGGTEAFF.

This rearrangement joins TRBV19 to TRBJ1-5; the D gene is possibly TRBD1 (6 bases). Trimming removed 7 bases from V and 4 bases from J, with 17 bases in between. In germline, CDR1 is LNHDA, CDR2 SQIVND (reference sequence). The length of the CDR3 is 15 residues. The DNA for the CDR3 is TGTGCCAGTAAGCCGGAGGGGGGGCGGAATCAGCCCCAGCATTTT. Protein product: CASKPEGGRNQPQHF.

In regard to this clonotype: Compared with germline, one end of the junction differs, possibly owing to a read error. The chain couples TRBV7-9 to TRBJ2-5; D perhaps matches TRBD2 (7 bases). The germline V gene has CDR1 SEHNR and CDR2 FQNEAQ (reference sequence). CDR3 length: 14 amino acids. DNA for the CDR3: TGTGCCAGCAGCTTCCCGGGGGCGGGGGAGACCCGGTACTTC. It translates to CASSFPGAGETRYF.

The chain couples TRBV11-2 to TRBJ1-1; D is ambiguous. The CDR3 sequence is 13 residues long. The V end lost 0 bases, the J end lost 1 base, and 3 bases lay between the germline ends. Per germline, CDR1 SGHAT and CDR2 FQNNGV. CDR3 amino acids: CASSLERNTEAFF. CDR3 sequence (DNA): TGTGCCAGCAGCTTAGAGCGGAACACTGAAGCTTTCTTT.

In DNA form, the CDR3 reads TGCAGTGCTAGAGATGCGGGAGGGCGGGGTGGGACCCAGTACTTC. Protein product: CSARDAGGRGGTQYF. The chain has TRBV20-1 and TRBJ2-5, with TRBD2 matching over 9 bases. CDR3 length: 15 amino acids. Germline CDR1 DFQATT, CDR2 SNEGSKA (reference sequence). V lost 0 bases, J lost 7 bases, and 9 bases stayed unmatched.

V gene TRBV29-1 combines with J gene TRBJ1-1, with D possibly TRBD1 on 6 matching bases. Germline CDR1 SQVTM, CDR2 ANQGSEA. V lost 2 bases and J lost 4, with 8 bases in between. The CDR3 covers 12 residues. The CDR3: CSVERGTTEAFF. The DNA of the CDR3 is TGCAGCGTTGAAAGGGGGACCACTGAAGCTTTCTTT.

The rearrangement links TRBV24-1 to TRBJ2-5, with 9 bases lining up with TRBD2. Germline V gives CDR1 KGHDR, CDR2 SFDVKD. J lost 5 bases, V lost 4 bases, and 4 bases had no gene match. CDR3 length: 14 amino acids. CDR3 in amino acids: CATSDQRGVETQYF. The CDR3 DNA reads TGTGCCACCAGTGACCAGCGGGGGGTGGAGACCCAGTACTTC.

Written as DNA, the CDR3 is TGTGCCAGCAGTTTAGACCCCTTGGGCGAGCAGTACTTC. This translates into CASSLDPLGEQYF. The V and J genes are TRBV12-3 or TRBV12-4 and TRBJ2-7; D not resolved. With 1 base removed from V and 6 bases from J, the gap between germline ends came to 10 bases. This CDR3 has 13 amino acids.

The chain is built from TRBV4-1 and TRBJ2-5; D is possibly TRBD1 (9 bases). The CDR3 extends over 14 amino acids. In germline, CDR1 is MGHRA, CDR2 YSYEKL. V lost 11 bases and J lost 4, with 20 bases in between. DNA for the CDR3: TGCGCCTCCGGGAGGGGACAGGGAATAGAGACCCAGTACTTC. This translates into CASGRGQGIETQYF.

CDR3 bases: TGTGCCAGCAGTTTAGTAGGGTTCGGTGGGAATCAGCCCCAGCATTTT. It codes for CASSLVGFGGNQPQHF. The chain links TRBV12-3 or TRBV12-4 to TRBJ1-5; no definite D call. The CDR3 extends over 16 amino acids. Trimming pared 1 base from V and 4 bases from J, leaving 14 bases between.